The 12 T cell receptor beta chains below come from one sample, sequenced in a study of CXCR3-negative and CXCR3-positive naive CD8 T cells. The TRB libraries of cDNA were built by UMI-labeled 5' RACE. TCRdb reprocessed the 5' RACE reads and reports one entry per CDR3 protein, with no DNA. The sample table includes 150,000 or so distinct CDR3 sequences. Material: naive CXCR3- CD8+ T cells from blood. This sample's subset: CD45RO-CCR7+CD27+CD95- naive CD8+ T cells lacking CXCR3 (TNR3-). The receptors here all came from a human donor in good health. Some clones in this sample may be carry-over from other donors' samples.

The V call is TRBV2, the J call TRBJ2-7; the TCRdb D gene call, TRBD1, has no DNA to confirm it. The length of the CDR3 is 13 residues. CDR1 and CDR2 (germline): SNHLY, FYNNEI. CDR3 amino acids: CASRTGYSYEQYF.

V is TRBV19 and J is TRBJ2-1. The CDR3 spans 14 residues. The germline V gene encodes CDR1 LNHDA and CDR2 SQIVND (reference sequence). The CDR3: CASSPILSYNEQFF.

The rearrangement joins TRBV10-2 to TRBJ2-7. Germline CDR1 is WSHSY and CDR2 is SAAADI. The CDR3 length is 15 residues. This CDR3 is CASSESGIRAYEQYF.

This chain connects TRBV3-1 to TRBJ2-7; absent DNA, TCRdb's TRBD1 call cannot be checked. The germline CDR1 and CDR2 sequences are LGHDT and YNNKEL (reference sequence). The CDR3 contains 14 residues. The CDR3 here is CASSQSSREGQQYF.

V is TRBV4-1 and J is TRBJ2-1; TCRdb's D call of TRBD2 is untestable without DNA. The CDR3 length is 14 residues. The germline CDR1 and CDR2 sequences are MGHRA and YSYEKL. CDR3: CAAGRGGTYNEQFF.

The CDR3 here is CASSPYDRGGNGYTF. The J gene is TRBJ1-2, the V gene TRBV4-1; TCRdb gives TRBD1 as the D gene, but with no DNA this cannot be confirmed. Germline V lookup: CDR1 MGHRA, CDR2 YSYEKL. The length of the CDR3 is 15 residues.

The chain is built from TRBV29-1 and TRBJ1-1. This CDR3 has 12 residues. The germline gives CDR1 SQVTM, CDR2 ANQGSEA. CDR3 loop: CSAQRTDTEAFF. Variable domain in full (rest from reference TRBV29-1 and TRBJ1-1): SAVISQKPSRDICQRGTSLTIQCQVDSQVTMMFWYRQQPGQSLTLIATANQGSEATYESGFVIDKFPISRPNLTFSTLTVSNMSPEDSSIYLCSAQRTDTEAFFGQGTRLTVV.

The rearrangement joins TRBV7-8 to TRBJ2-3; the D call from TCRdb, TRBD2, cannot be confirmed without DNA. This CDR3 is 16 amino acids long. Germline V gives CDR1 SGHVS, CDR2 FQNEAQ. This chain's CDR3 is CASSLVRGASTDTQYF.

The J gene is TRBJ2-7, the V gene TRBV4-2; checking the TCRdb D call of TRBD1 is not possible without DNA. Per germline, CDR1 LGHNA and CDR2 YNFKEQ. CDR3 length: 14 residues. The CDR3 is CASSPNPGSYEQYF.

The V and J genes are TRBV28 and TRBJ1-2. Germline V CDR1 and CDR2: MDHEN, SYDVKM. The CDR3 totals 16 residues. CDR3 loop: CASSAYVGRVEYGYTF.

The chain uses TRBV12-3 or TRBV12-4 and TRBJ2-1. CDR3 length equals 16 residues. The CDR3 loop reads CASSLGSGGPYNEQFF.

V gene TRBV6-5 combines with J gene TRBJ2-5; no DNA is available, so the TRBD2 call from TCRdb remains unchecked. The CDR3 length is 14 residues. Germline V CDR1 and CDR2: MNHEY, SVGAGI. The CDR3 here is CASSYAGLQETQYF.